This T cell receptor beta chain was recorded in a study of T cells expressing NK-cell markers. Study-level information: The authors derived TCR beta repertoires from sorted CD3+CD56+NKG2C+, CD3+CD56+NKG2C- and CD3+CD56-NKG2C+ T cells.

This CDR3 comprises 15 residues. Germline CDR1 reads SGHRS; CDR2 reads YFSETQ. TCRdb processed the 5' RACE reads again and assigns one entry to each CDR3 protein, with no DNA. This sample carries about 160,000 distinct CDR3 sequences, with less than 20% going to the ten biggest clones. The sequence was obtained from a woman between 18 and 70 years old in good health. This chain connects TRBV5-1 to TRBJ2-5; TCRdb calls TRBD2, which cannot be checked without DNA. The sequenced material came from blood T cells: a sorted CD56 or NKG2C T cell subset, CD4+ or CD8+ T cells, or bulk PBMC T cells (not recorded which). This CDR3 reads CASSWASGSLETQYF.